This T cell receptor (beta chain) was documented in a study of cytomegalovirus exposure and HLA in healthy donors. CDR3 length equals 14 residues. J lost 8 bases, V lost 4 bases, and 7 bases had no gene match. Germline V CDR1 and CDR2: SGHDT, YYEEEE. Comments on this clone: Its antigen remains unidentified.

The PCR was carried out with 60 Vbeta primers and 13 Jbeta primers. Produced via immunoSEQ multiplex PCR; TCRdb's table is partial and in-frame only. Counted here are tens of thousands of clones, over 70% occurring once; the ten biggest clones make up around 10%. Findings of the study overall: There were a few CMV-associated chains whose specificity for CMV antigens was confirmed in vitro. A later examination showed that TCR association rates differed by HLA locus, with DRB1 most and HLA-C fewest.

This rearrangement joins TRBV5-6 to TRBJ1-5; 9 bases align to TRBD1. Sequenced sample: PBMCs. The TCR was taken from a human donor in good health. CDR3: CASSQDRGVEPQHF. The CDR3 DNA sequence: TGTGCCAGCAGCCAAGACAGGGGGGTAGAGCCCCAGCATTTT.